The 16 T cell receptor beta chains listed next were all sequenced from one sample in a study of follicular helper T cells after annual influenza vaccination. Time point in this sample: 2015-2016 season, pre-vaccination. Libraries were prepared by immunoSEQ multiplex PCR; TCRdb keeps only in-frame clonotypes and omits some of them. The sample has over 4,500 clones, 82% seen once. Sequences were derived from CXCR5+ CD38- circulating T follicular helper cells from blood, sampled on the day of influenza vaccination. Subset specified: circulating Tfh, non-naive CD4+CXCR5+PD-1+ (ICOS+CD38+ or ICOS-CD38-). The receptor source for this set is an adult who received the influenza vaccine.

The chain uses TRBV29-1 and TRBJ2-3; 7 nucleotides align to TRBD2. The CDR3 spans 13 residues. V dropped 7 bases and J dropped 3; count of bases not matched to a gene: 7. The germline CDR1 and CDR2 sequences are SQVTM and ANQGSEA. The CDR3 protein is CSAGLDGTDTQYF. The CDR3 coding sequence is TGCAGCGCCGGACTAGACGGAACAGATACGCAGTATTTT.

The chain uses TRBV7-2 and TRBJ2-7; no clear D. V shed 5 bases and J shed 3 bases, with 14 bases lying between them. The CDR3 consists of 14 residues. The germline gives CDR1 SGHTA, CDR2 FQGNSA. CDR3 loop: CASSDFGLVYEQYF. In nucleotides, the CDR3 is TGTGCCAGCAGCGATTTTGGCCTCGTCTACGAGCAGTACTTC.

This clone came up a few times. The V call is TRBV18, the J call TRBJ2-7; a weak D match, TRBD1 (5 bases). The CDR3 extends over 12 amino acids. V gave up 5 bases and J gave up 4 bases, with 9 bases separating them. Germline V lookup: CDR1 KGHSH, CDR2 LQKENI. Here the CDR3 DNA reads TGTGCCAGCTCAGCAGGGCATTACGAGCAGTACTTC. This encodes CASSAGHYEQYF.

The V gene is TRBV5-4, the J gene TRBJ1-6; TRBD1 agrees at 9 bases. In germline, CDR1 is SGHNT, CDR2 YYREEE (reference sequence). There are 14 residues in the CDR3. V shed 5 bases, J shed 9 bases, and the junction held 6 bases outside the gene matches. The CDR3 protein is CASSEQGAFSPLHF. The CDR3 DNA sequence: TGTGCCAGCAGTGAACAGGGGGCGTTTTCACCCCTCCACTTT.

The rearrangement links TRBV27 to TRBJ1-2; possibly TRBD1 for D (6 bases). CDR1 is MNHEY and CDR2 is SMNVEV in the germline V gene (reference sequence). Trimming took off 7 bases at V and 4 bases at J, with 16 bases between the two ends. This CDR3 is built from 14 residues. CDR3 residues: CASTKPGAGYGYTF. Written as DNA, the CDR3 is TGTGCCAGCACCAAACCGGGGGCTGGCTATGGCTACACCTTC.

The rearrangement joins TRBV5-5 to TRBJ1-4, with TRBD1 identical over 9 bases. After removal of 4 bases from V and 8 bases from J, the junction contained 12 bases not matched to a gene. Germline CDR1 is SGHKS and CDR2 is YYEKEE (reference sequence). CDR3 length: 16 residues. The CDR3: CASSPSGTGRGEKLFF. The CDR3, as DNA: TGTGCCAGCAGCCCGTCTGGGACAGGGCGAGGAGAAAAACTGTTTTTT.

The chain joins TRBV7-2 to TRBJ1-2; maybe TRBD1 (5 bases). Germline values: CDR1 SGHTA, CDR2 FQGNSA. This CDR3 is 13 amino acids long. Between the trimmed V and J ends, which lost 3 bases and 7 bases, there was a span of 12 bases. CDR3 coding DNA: TGTGCCAGCAGCTTGGTGGGGGACGGTGGCTACACCTTC. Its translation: CASSLVGDGGYTF.

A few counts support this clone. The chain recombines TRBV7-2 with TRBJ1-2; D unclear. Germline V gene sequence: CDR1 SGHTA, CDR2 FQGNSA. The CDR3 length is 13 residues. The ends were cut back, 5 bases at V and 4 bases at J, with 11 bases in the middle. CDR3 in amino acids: CASSQDGLYGYTF. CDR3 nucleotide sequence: TGTGCCAGCAGCCAGGACGGACTCTATGGCTACACCTTC.

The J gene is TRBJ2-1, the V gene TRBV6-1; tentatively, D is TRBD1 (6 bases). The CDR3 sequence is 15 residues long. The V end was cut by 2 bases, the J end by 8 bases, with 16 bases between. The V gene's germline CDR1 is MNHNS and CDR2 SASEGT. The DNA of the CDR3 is TGTGCCAGCAGTGAAATGTATGGGGGCGTTCATGAGCAGTTCTTC. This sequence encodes CASSEMYGGVHEQFF.

The DNA of the CDR3 is TGTGCCAGCAGCTCGACAGATTGGAACACCGGGGAGCTGTTTTTT. Translating gives CASSSTDWNTGELFF. The chain carries TRBV5-5 and TRBJ2-2; tentatively, D is TRBD1 (5 bases). The ends were cut back, 3 bases at V and 1 base at J, with 10 bases in the middle. CDR1 is SGHKS and CDR2 is YYEKEE in the germline V gene (reference sequence). The CDR3 covers 15 residues.

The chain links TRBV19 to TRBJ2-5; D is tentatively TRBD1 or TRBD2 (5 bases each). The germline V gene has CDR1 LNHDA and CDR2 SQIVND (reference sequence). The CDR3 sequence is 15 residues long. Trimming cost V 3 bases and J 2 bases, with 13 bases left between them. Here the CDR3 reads CASSMESGGQETQYF. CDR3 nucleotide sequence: TGTGCCAGTAGTATGGAATCTGGGGGTCAAGAGACCCAGTACTTC.

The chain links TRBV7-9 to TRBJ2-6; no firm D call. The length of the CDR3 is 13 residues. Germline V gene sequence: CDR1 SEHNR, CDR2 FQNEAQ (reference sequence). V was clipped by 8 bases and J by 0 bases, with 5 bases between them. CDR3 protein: CASSTSGANVLTF. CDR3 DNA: TGTGCCAGCTCTACCTCTGGGGCCAACGTCCTGACTTTC. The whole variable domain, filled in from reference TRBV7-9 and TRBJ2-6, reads DTGVSQNPRHKITKRGQNVTFRCDPISEHNRLYWYRQTLGQGPEFLTYFQNEAQLEKSRLLSDRFSAERPKGSFSTLEIQRTEQGDSAMYLCASSTSGANVLTFGAGSRLTVL.

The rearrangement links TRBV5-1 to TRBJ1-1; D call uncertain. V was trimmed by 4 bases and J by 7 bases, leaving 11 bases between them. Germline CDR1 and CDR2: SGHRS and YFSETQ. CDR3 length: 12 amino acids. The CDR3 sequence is CASSREGFEAFF. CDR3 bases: TGCGCCAGCAGCCGGGAAGGGTTTGAAGCTTTCTTT.

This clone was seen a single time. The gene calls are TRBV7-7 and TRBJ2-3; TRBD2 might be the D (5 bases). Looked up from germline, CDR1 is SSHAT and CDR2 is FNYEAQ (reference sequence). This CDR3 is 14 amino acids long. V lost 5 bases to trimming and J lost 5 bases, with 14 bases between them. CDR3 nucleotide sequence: TGTGCCAGCAGCCCCGGACTGCTCGGAGATACGCAGTATTTT. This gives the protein CASSPGLLGDTQYF. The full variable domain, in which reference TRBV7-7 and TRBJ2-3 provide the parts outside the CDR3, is GAGVSQSPRYKVTKRGQDVTLRCDPISSHATLYWYQQALGQGPEFLTYFNYEAQPDKSGLPSDRFSAERPEGSISTLTIQRTEQRDSAMYRCASSPGLLGDTQYFGPGTRLTVL.

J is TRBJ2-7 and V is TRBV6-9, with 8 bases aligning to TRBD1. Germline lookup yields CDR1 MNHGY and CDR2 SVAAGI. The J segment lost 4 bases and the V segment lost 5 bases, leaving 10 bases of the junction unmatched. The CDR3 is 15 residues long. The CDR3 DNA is TGTGCCAGCAGTCTCTACACCGGACAGGGTTACGAGCAGTACTTC. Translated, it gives CASSLYTGQGYEQYF.

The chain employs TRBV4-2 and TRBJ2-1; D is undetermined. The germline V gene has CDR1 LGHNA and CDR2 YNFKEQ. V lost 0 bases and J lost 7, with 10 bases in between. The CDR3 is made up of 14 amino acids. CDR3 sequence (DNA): TGTGCCAGCAGCCAAGATACCACGAGAAATGAGCAGTTCTTC. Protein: CASSQDTTRNEQFF.